Below are 28 T cell receptor beta chains sequenced from a single sample in a study of T cells in Graves' hyperthyroidism and ophthalmopathy. TCR beta CDR3 sequences were amplified from RNA transcripts. TCR CDR3 underwent first-round RT-PCR with the HTBI primer set. TCRdb reprocessed the multiplex PCR reads with MiXCR, giving one entry per CDR3 protein. The data show approximately 590,000 distinct CDR3 sequences, about a sixth seen once. The sample comprised blood. These receptors were obtained from a woman aged 25-40 years with Graves' hyperthyroidism.

This chain joins TRBV5-4 and TRBJ1-2; maybe TRBD1 (5 bases). The CDR3 extends over 16 amino acids. Germline V gene lookup returns CDR1 SGHNT and CDR2 YYREEE (reference sequence). Between the trimmed V and J ends, which lost 4 bases and 5 bases, there was a span of 21 bases. Here the CDR3 reads CASSHPGGANPYGYTF. The CDR3 bases are TGTGCCAGCAGCCACCCTGGCGGGGCCAACCCATATGGCTACACCTTC.

The chain combines TRBV5-1 with TRBJ2-1; no definite D call. This CDR3 comprises 13 residues. V dropped 4 bases and J dropped 4 bases, with 9 bases sitting between them. Per the germline V gene, CDR1 is SGHRS and CDR2 is YFSETQ. In nucleotides, the CDR3 is TGCGCCAGCAGCGGGCAATCTTACAATGAGCAGTTCTTC. Its protein is CASSGQSYNEQFF.

This clonotype was found a few times. A much larger clonotype is one base distant, so this may be a read error. V usage is TRBV28 and J usage is TRBJ2-1, with 7 bases fitting TRBD2. CDR3 length equals 14 residues. CDR1 and CDR2 from the germline V gene are MDHEN and SYDVKM. After removal of 9 bases from V and 6 bases from J, the junction contained 11 bases not matched to a gene. The CDR3 DNA reads as TGTGCCAGACTCGGGCGGGAGAAGACCAATGAGCAGTTCTTC. It translates to CARLGREKTNEQFF.

V gene TRBV14 combines with J gene TRBJ2-1, with TRBD1 identical over 9 bases. The CDR3 totals 16 residues. V lost 1 base to trimming and J lost 7 bases; unmatched junction nucleotides: 8. CDR1 is SGHDN and CDR2 is FVKESK in the germline V gene. The CDR3 DNA follows: TGTGCCAGCAGCCAAGTGCTTGACAGGGGGTATAATGAGCAGTTCTTC. Translated: CASSQVLDRGYNEQFF.

The sample holds many counts of this clonotype. The chain is built from TRBV27 and TRBJ2-2; 7 nucleotides match TRBD2. Germline CDR1 and CDR2: MNHEY and SMNVEV (reference sequence). V shed 5 bases and J 0 bases; nucleotides not matched to a gene: 6. CDR3 length: 16 residues. CDR3 bases: TGTGCCAGCAGTGTGGTTGGGAGGGCGAACACCGGGGAGCTGTTTTTT. Protein product: CASSVVGRANTGELFF.

This clonotype has just one count. Just one base apart from a much larger clone, this may be a read error. V is TRBV6-1 and J is TRBJ2-5, with TRBD2 matching 11 bases. The CDR3 covers 17 residues. The trim removed 8 bases at V and 1 base at J, leaving 12 bases unmatched. Germline V lookup: CDR1 MNHNS, CDR2 SASEGT. In nucleotides, the CDR3 is TGTGCCAGCGGTGTGACCCCACTAGCGGGGGTCCAAGAGACCCAGTACTTC. Translated, it gives CASGVTPLAGVQETQYF.

The genes are TRBV12-5 and TRBJ1-2; D possibly corresponds to TRBD1 (5 bases). V was shortened by 2 bases and J by 3 bases, with 7 bases between the two germline ends. Germline-derived CDR1 and CDR2 are LGHNT and FRNRAP. The CDR3 runs 13 residues. This CDR3 is CASGLQTDYGYTF. Written as DNA, the CDR3 is TGTGCTAGTGGTTTGCAGACAGACTATGGCTACACCTTC.

This clonotype was counted at least ten times. CDR3 sequence: CAWSSGTLNEQYF. DNA for the CDR3: TGTGCCTGGAGTTCCGGGACTCTGAACGAGCAGTACTTC. The chain couples TRBV30 to TRBJ2-7; maybe TRBD2 (6 bases). Germline CDR1 GTSNPN, CDR2 SVGIG (reference sequence). This CDR3 spans 13 amino acids. V dropped 2 bases and J dropped 5 bases, with 13 bases sitting between them.

This clonotype appeared a few times. This sequence joins TRBV20-1 and TRBJ2-7, with 11 bases aligning to TRBD2. There are 15 residues in the CDR3. CDR1 is DFQATT and CDR2 is SNEGSKA in the germline V gene (reference sequence). V lost 6 bases, J lost 2 bases, and 9 bases stayed unmatched. The CDR3: CSASAGTSGPYEQYF. The CDR3 DNA sequence: TGCAGTGCGTCTGCCGGGACTAGCGGCCCCTACGAGCAGTACTTC.

The J gene is TRBJ2-7, the V gene TRBV6-5, with D perhaps TRBD2 (5 bases). There are 15 residues in the CDR3. The germline V gene has CDR1 MNHEY and CDR2 SVGAGI. V was cut by 2 bases and J by 1 base, with 12 bases left in between. DNA for the CDR3: TGTGCCAGCAGTTACCTCGCGGGCCCATCCTACGAGCAGTACTTC. Translated: CASSYLAGPSYEQYF.

This clonotype was counted at least ten times. The chain is built from TRBV29-1 and TRBJ2-7, with 9 bases lining up with TRBD2. The V gene end was trimmed by 6 bases and the J gene end by 6 bases; junction bases not matched to a gene: 12. Germline values: CDR1 SQVTM, CDR2 ANQGSEA. The CDR3 contains 14 residues. The chain's CDR3 is CSVQISGSSGEQYF. CDR3 in DNA: TGCAGCGTCCAGATTAGCGGGAGCTCGGGCGAGCAGTACTTC.

V usage is TRBV9 and J usage is TRBJ2-2; D ambiguous. Germline CDR1 reads SGDLS; CDR2 reads YYNGEE. The CDR3 has 14 residues. Trimming removed 0 bases at V and 5 bases at J, with 8 bases between. The CDR3 DNA follows: TGTGCCAGCAGCGTAGCTAGGCAAACCGGGGAGCTGTTTTTT. Amino acids: CASSVARQTGELFF.

The V gene is TRBV14, the J gene TRBJ2-3, with 7 nucleotides matching TRBD2. The CDR3 is 12 residues long. CDR1 and CDR2 from the germline V gene are SGHDN and FVKESK. The ends lost 4 bases at V and 8 bases at J; junction bases unmatched: 3. The CDR3: CASSRGGGTQYF. CDR3 nucleotide sequence: TGTGCCAGCAGCCGTGGGGGGGGTACGCAGTATTTT.

In its sample, this clonotype was seen many times. This sequence joins TRBV7-2 and TRBJ2-7; TRBD2 agrees at 12 bases. CDR1 and CDR2 from the germline V gene are SGHTA and FQGNSA. With 3 bases clipped from V and 7 bases from J, the junction kept 10 bases outside the gene matches. This CDR3 is built from 16 residues. The CDR3 reads CASSFEGSSGRGEQYF. The CDR3 nucleotides are TGTGCCAGCAGCTTTGAGGGGTCTAGCGGGAGGGGGGAGCAGTACTTC.

V usage is TRBV12-3 or TRBV12-4 and J usage is TRBJ2-3; TRBD2 aligns across 10 bases. V shed 5 bases and J 2 bases; nucleotides not matched to a gene: 4. The CDR3 runs to 15 residues. CDR3: CASSMTSGYTDTQYF. CDR3 bases: TGTGCCAGCAGTATGACTAGCGGGTACACAGATACGCAGTATTTT.

The sample holds many counts of this clonotype. The chain couples TRBV20-1 to TRBJ2-7, with D perhaps matching TRBD2 (5 bases). Germline V gives CDR1 DFQATT, CDR2 SNEGSKA (reference sequence). This CDR3 is 16 amino acids long. Deletions cut 5 bases from V and 0 bases from J, with 20 bases between. The CDR3 DNA reads TGCAGTGCTGACGACCGCGTGGGAGTCGACTCCTACGAGCAGTACTTC. This codes for CSADDRVGVDSYEQYF.

The CDR3, as DNA: TGTGCCAGCAGCTTAGCGCGGACCTCTAATGAAAAACTGTTTTTT. Translation gives CASSLARTSNEKLFF. This chain links TRBV7-9 with TRBJ1-4; D gene uncertain. V was pared by 0 bases and J by 3 bases, with 8 bases between. Germline CDR1 SEHNR, CDR2 FQNEAQ (reference sequence). The CDR3 contains 15 residues.

This clonotype has a count of ten or more. This sequence joins TRBV4-2 and TRBJ2-1, with TRBD2 matching over 9 bases. This CDR3 is built from 16 residues. The V gene end was trimmed by 2 bases and the J gene end by 4 bases; junction bases not matched to a gene: 6. CDR1 LGHNA and CDR2 YNFKEQ come from the germline V gene. This CDR3 reads CASSQLLAGGYNEQFF. In DNA form, the CDR3 reads TGTGCCAGCAGCCAACTACTAGCGGGCGGGTACAATGAGCAGTTCTTC.

This clonotype was recorded only once. CDR3 loop: CASSYSVISSMNTEAFF. In DNA form, the CDR3 reads TGTGCCAGCAGTTACTCAGTCATTTCAAGCATGAACACTGAAGCTTTCTTT. This sequence joins TRBV6-5 and TRBJ1-1, with no clear D. The length of the CDR3 is 17 residues. Germline CDR1 and CDR2: MNHEY and SVGAGI. Between the trimmed V and J ends, which lost 0 bases and 0 bases, there was a span of 14 bases.

This clonotype has only a few counts. This rearrangement joins TRBV20-1 to TRBJ2-2; TRBD2 might be the D (6 bases). This CDR3 comprises 15 residues. V was pared by 2 bases and J by 2 bases, with 12 bases between. Per germline, CDR1 DFQATT and CDR2 SNEGSKA (reference sequence). The CDR3 protein is CSARPLGTNTGELFF. The CDR3 coding sequence is TGCAGTGCTAGACCGCTCGGGACTAACACCGGGGAGCTGTTTTTT.

This clonotype was counted ten times or more. J is TRBJ2-7 and V is TRBV20-1; 10 nucleotides line up with TRBD2. Per the germline V gene, CDR1 is DFQATT and CDR2 is SNEGSKA (reference sequence). After removal of 1 base from V and 5 bases from J, the junction contained 8 bases not matched to a gene. CDR3 size: 15 residues. The CDR3 here is CSARGSGRAFHEQYF. The CDR3 nucleotides read TGCAGTGCTAGAGGGAGCGGGAGGGCCTTCCACGAGCAGTACTTC.

The rearrangement links TRBV12-3 or TRBV12-4 to TRBJ2-2; possibly TRBD2 for D (5 bases). V lost 6 bases and J lost 6, with 23 bases in between. The CDR3 is 17 amino acids. CDR3 in amino acids: CASSPTGLAVFAGELFF. In nucleotides, the CDR3 is TGTGCCAGCAGCCCGACCGGTCTAGCTGTGTTCGCCGGGGAGCTGTTTTTT.

This clonotype was counted only a few times. The gene calls are TRBV6-1 and TRBJ2-5; the D gene is possibly TRBD2 (5 bases). This CDR3 spans 11 amino acids. The germline V gene encodes CDR1 MNHNS and CDR2 SASEGT. V was cut by 6 bases and J by 3 bases, with 5 bases left in between. The CDR3 DNA sequence: TGTGCCAGCAGGGGAGAAGAGACCCAGTACTTC. Its translation: CASRGEETQYF.

This clonotype was found many times. The J gene is TRBJ1-2, the V gene TRBV11-2, with TRBD1 matching 8 bases. V shed 0 bases, J shed 5 bases, and the junction held 2 bases outside the gene matches. This CDR3 has 14 residues. CDR1 and CDR2 from the germline V gene are SGHAT and FQNNGV. The DNA of the CDR3 is TGTGCCAGCAGCTTAGATCGGACAGGGTATGGCTACACCTTC. This gives the protein CASSLDRTGYGYTF.

This clonotype was counted a few times. The gene calls are TRBV7-2 and TRBJ1-2; D gene ambiguous. Trimming pared 6 bases from V and 7 bases from J, leaving 12 bases between. The CDR3 consists of 12 residues. Germline V gene data show CDR1 as SGHTA and CDR2 as FQGNSA. This CDR3 is CASSSSGRGYTF. The CDR3 DNA is TGTGCCAGCAGTTCATCGGGTCGTGGCTACACCTTC.

This clonotype was seen repeatedly, ten times or more. The rearrangement joins TRBV6-1 to TRBJ2-1, with a possible D match to TRBD2 (6 bases). The CDR3 has 14 residues. V lost 5 bases, J lost 7 bases, and 15 bases lay in between. Germline CDR1 is MNHNS and CDR2 is SASEGT. CDR3 loop: CASSFEDGRNEQFF. In nucleotides, the CDR3 is TGTGCCAGCAGTTTTGAGGACGGGAGAAATGAGCAGTTCTTC.

The sample holds many counts of this clonotype. Written as DNA, the CDR3 is TGTGCCAGCAGGGTAGAGGGTGTGGCCGGGGAGCTGTTTTTT. This encodes CASRVEGVAGELFF. J is TRBJ2-2 and V is TRBV2; D is perhaps TRBD2 (5 bases). CDR3 length: 14 residues. Trimming removed 6 bases from V and 6 bases from J, with 14 bases in between. CDR1 SNHLY and CDR2 FYNNEI come from the germline V gene. Combining the CDR3 with reference TRBV2 and TRBJ2-2 gives the whole variable domain EPEVTQTPSHQVTQMGQEVILRCVPISNHLYFYWYRQILGQKVEFLVSFYNNEISEKSEIFDDQFSVERPDGSNFTLKIRSTKLEDSAMYFCASRVEGVAGELFFGEGSRLTVL.

This clonotype was seen at least ten times. The chain recombines TRBV7-8 with TRBJ2-3, with TRBD1 matching over 9 bases. Germline-derived CDR1 and CDR2 are SGHVS and FQNEAQ. V trimming: 4 bases; J trimming: 5 bases; junction bases outside the gene matches: 10. The CDR3 runs to 16 residues. The CDR3 coding sequence is TGTGCCAGCAGCTCCCGGACGGGACAGGGCGGAGATACGCAGTATTTT. This gives the protein CASSSRTGQGGDTQYF.